The clone carrying this T cell receptor beta chain was picked up a small number of times. Its antigen is still unknown. These data belong to a study of T cells in Graves' hyperthyroidism and ophthalmopathy. About the study: The blood sample was taken at first diagnosis, before treatment began. Study results and limitations: Peripheral blood also featured most of the thyroid clonotypes expanded above 0.001.

The source of the PBMCs was approximately 9.5 ml of fresh peripheral blood. RNA transcripts gave rise to amplified TCR beta CDR3 regions. The HTBI primer set was used in a first-round RT-PCR of the TCR CDR3. TCRdb processed the multiplex PCR reads anew with MiXCR; each CDR3 protein has one entry. There are about 600,000 distinct CDR3 sequences in the sample; 12% to 15% occur only once, and approximately 6.4% lies in the top ten. From germline, CDR1 is LNHNV and CDR2 YYDKDF (reference sequence). With 6 bases removed from V and 3 bases from J, the gap between germline ends came to 11 bases. The CDR3 totals 14 residues.

The clonotype was recovered from a woman under 30 with Graves' ophthalmopathy. The chain links TRBV15 to TRBJ1-4; D not certain. Sequencing input: blood. CDR3 residues: CATRKRLPNEKLFF. The CDR3 DNA sequence: TGTGCCACCAGGAAAAGGTTGCCTAATGAAAAACTGTTTTTT.